This T cell receptor (beta chain) was sequenced in a study of cytomegalovirus exposure and HLA in healthy donors (dated by TCRdb to the late 2010s). Study-level background: According to a later analysis, one platform produced both the roughly 120 validation repertoires and the 730 or so repertoires of the first cohort. A separate validation cohort of over a hundred different subjects was used in addition to the roughly 720-subject first cohort. The study aimed to test whether cataloging public T cell receptors could reveal signatures of past pathogen exposure. To predict cytomegalovirus infection status, the study brought together high-throughput TCR immunosequencing, statistical association of individual TCRs with disease status, and machine learning.

V sheds 8 bases and J sheds 6 bases, leaving 18 bases between their ends. The CDR3 has 14 amino acids, counting the end cysteine and phenylalanine. The kept DNA is CDR3 alone, 42 bases in frame from the first base. CDR1 and CDR2 (MNHEY, SVGAGI) derive from the germline V gene. The donors were included in the validation cohort of 90 to 150 subjects, a group kept apart from the roughly 730-subject first cohort. On the study overall, not on this receptor specifically: The validation cohort had no HLA typing available for a later analysis, so co-occurrence within that cohort was assessed over all 120 or so repertoires. According to the authors, the approach could potentially be generalized to other disease states and immunological phenotypes. Of the cluster scores, roughly 95% were above 0 in a later analysis, which found that TCRs clustered in the first cohort also tended to co-occur in the 130 or so validation repertoires. The classifier was reported to diagnose cytomegalovirus status with high specificity and sensitivity in both the original and validation cohorts. While some public TCRs were present in many individuals, most TCR sequences turned up only very rarely across donors. A few of the identified cytomegalovirus-associated TCR beta chains were confirmed in vitro to be specific for cytomegalovirus antigens. In the study, around 150 TCR beta chains were listed as associated with cytomegalovirus.

A note on this clone: There is no known antigen for this receptor. No much larger clone exists at a distance of one base, and base qualities are not known.

Receptor libraries were prepared by the immunoSEQ multiplex PCR assay. As for the authors' bioinformatics: A statistical classification framework was built to diagnose cytomegalovirus status from the catalog of TCR beta chain sequences. Here the immuneACCESS table is served through TCRdb, limited to in-frame sequences with V and J called. Missing clones are a known gap in these copies; in checked studies unresolved V genes cover under half, and the rest lacks a known reason. V and J calls and clone size are those listed in that table; D and trimming were worked out from the DNA. The sample table lists about 65,000 clones, 90% to 95% of them with a count of one. The ten largest clones represent over 1% of the sample.

Source material: PBMCs. This chain is built from TRBV6-5 and TRBJ2-3; perhaps TRBD2 is the D gene, with 6 bases matching. This receptor was obtained from a young woman in good health and CMV-seronegative. This receptor carries the CDR3 CASGWGLGGDTQYF. The DNA reads as follows: TGTGCCAGCGGCTGGGGATTAGGAGGGGATACGCAGTATTTT.